The rows below give T cell receptor beta chains drawn from one sample of a study of blood T cell repertoires in COVID-19. Clones were read by immunoSEQ multiplex PCR, and TCRdb kept only the in-frame ones, dropping some. The data show 200,000 to 250,000 clones, with approximately 80% seen just once and less than 4% held by the top ten. The sequenced material came from peripheral blood. The receptors here all came from a woman aged 18-30 years with acute or convalescent COVID-19. Both conserved end residues are part of each CDR3. The D gene is left open where the match is weak. Some rows mark clone size as missing; the rest say once, few, many or name a class of expanded clone.

TRBJ2-7	TRBD1	TRBV27	few	CASSPIRDRKSRPSYEQYF	TGTGCCAGCAGTCCGATCCGGGACAGGAAAAGTCGTCCCTCCTACGAGCAGTACTTC
TRBJ2-2	NA	TRBV5-1	NA	CASSLVAGPTGELFF	TGCGCCAGCAGCTTGGTGGCAGGTCCCACCGGGGAGCTGTTTTTT
TRBJ2-5	TRBD1	TRBV2	NA	CASGRDRGEETQYF	TGTGCCAGCGGCCGGGACAGGGGAGAGGAGACCCAGTACTTC
TRBJ2-1	TRBD2	TRBV19	NA	CASRPGLVSEQFF	TGTGCCAGTAGGCCGGGACTAGTATCTGAGCAGTTCTTC
TRBJ2-5	TRBD2	TRBV9	NA	CASSVVGTRRETQYF	TGTGCCAGCAGCGTAGTGGGGACTAGGAGAGAGACCCAGTACTTC
TRBJ1-3	NA	TRBV3-1/TRBV3-2	NA	CASSQPRVLGNTIYF	TGTGCCAGCAGCCAACCCAGGGTTCTTGGAAACACCATATATTTT
TRBJ1-2	TRBD1	TRBV30	NA	CAWSRGREGYTF	TGTGCCTGGTCCAGGGGGCGAGAGGGCTACACCTTC
TRBJ2-1	NA	TRBV19	NA	CASSSFGGTYNEQFF	TGTGCCAGTAGTTCATTCGGAGGCACCTACAATGAGCAGTTCTTC
TRBJ2-7	TRBD1	TRBV4-1	many	CASSQDRGSPSYEQYF	TGCGCCAGCAGCCAGGACAGGGGTAGCCCTTCCTACGAGCAGTACTTC
TRBJ2-1	NA	TRBV27	NA	CASSLREISGNEQFF	TGTGCCAGCAGTTTACGGGAGATTTCGGGGAATGAGCAGTTCTTC
TRBJ2-7	TRBD2	TRBV20-1	NA	CSASMGPLAGGVGEQYF	TGCAGTGCTAGTATGGGCCCACTAGCGGGAGGAGTCGGCGAGCAGTACTTC
TRBJ2-5	NA	TRBV7-2	NA	CASSLNGLAQETQYF	TGTGCCAGCAGCTTAAACGGTCTAGCCCAAGAGACCCAGTACTTC
TRBJ2-3	NA	TRBV9	once	CASSAQTFFQITDTQYF	TGTGCCAGCAGCGCGCAGACATTCTTCCAAATCACAGATACGCAGTATTTT
TRBJ1-6	TRBD1	TRBV30	few	CAWRVGDRDHSPLHF	TGTGCCTGGAGAGTGGGGGACAGGGATCACTCACCCCTCCACTTT
TRBJ1-1	NA	TRBV10-1	few	CASSEGVNTEAFF	TGCGCCAGCAGTGAGGGAGTGAACACTGAAGCTTTCTTT
TRBJ2-2	TRBD1	TRBV10-1	NA	CASSLYRGRGELFF	TGCGCCAGCAGCCTATACAGGGGTCGGGGGGAGCTGTTTTTT
TRBJ2-4	NA	TRBV9	NA	CASSVGSIGAKNIQYF	TGTGCCAGCAGCGTAGGGTCGATCGGAGCCAAAAACATTCAGTACTTC
TRBJ2-2	NA	TRBV3-1/TRBV3-2	NA	CASSPLPRGGDTGELFF	TGTGCCAGCAGCCCCCTCCCGCGGGGAGGTGACACCGGGGAGCTGTTTTTT
TRBJ1-1	NA	TRBV28	once	CASGPAGTEAFF	TGTGCCAGCGGCCCGGCGGGCACTGAAGCTTTCTTT
TRBJ2-2	NA	TRBV18	NA	CASSPQGTGELFF	TGTGCCAGCTCACCGCAGGGCACCGGGGAGCTGTTTTTT
TRBJ2-5	NA	TRBV4-3	NA	CASSLERRETQYF	TGCGCCAGCAGCCTCGAAAGGCGGGAGACCCAGTACTTC
TRBJ1-1	NA	TRBV9	NA	CASSDGVTVSEAFF	TGTGCCAGCAGCGACGGAGTGACAGTCTCTGAAGCTTTCTTT
TRBJ1-4	NA	TRBV7-8	NA	CASSLVGSTNEKLFF	TGTGCCAGCAGCTTAGTCGGTTCAACTAATGAAAAACTGTTTTTT
TRBJ1-1	TRBD1	TRBV18	NA	CASSRERYGTGRMNTEAFF	TGTGCCAGCTCACGAGAGAGGTACGGGACAGGGCGCATGAACACTGAAGCTTTCTTT
TRBJ2-2	TRBD1	TRBV6-1	NA	CASSEFPGTGATRELFF	TGTGCCAGCAGTGAATTCCCCGGGACAGGGGCCACCCGGGAGCTGTTTTTT
TRBJ2-1	NA	TRBV18	NA	CASSPPLASYNEQFF	TGTGCCAGCTCACCACCCCTGGCCAGCTACAATGAGCAGTTCTTC
TRBJ1-6	NA	TRBV6-5	NA	CASSRQGFSPLHF	TGTGCCAGCAGTCGTCAGGGGTTTTCACCCCTCCACTTT
TRBJ2-1	NA	TRBV15	NA	CATSGRRGEQFF	TGTGCCACCAGCGGCCGCAGAGGCGAGCAGTTCTTC
TRBJ2-2	TRBD1	TRBV3-1/TRBV3-2	NA	CASSQENRGRTGELFF	TGTGCCAGCAGCCAAGAAAACAGGGGGCGGACCGGGGAGCTGTTTTTT
TRBJ1-2	TRBD1	TRBV9	NA	CASSAPGQGDYGYTF	TGTGCCAGCAGCGCCCCGGGACAGGGGGACTATGGCTACACCTTC
TRBJ1-4	TRBD1	TRBV28	NA	CASSLRGQGLSNEKLFF	TGTGCCAGCAGTTTACGGGGACAGGGCCTATCTAATGAAAAACTGTTTTTT
TRBJ1-1	TRBD1	TRBV5-8	NA	CASSLVGTGPGTEAFF	TGTGCCAGCAGCTTGGTGGGGACAGGGCCGGGCACTGAAGCTTTCTTT
TRBJ1-1	TRBD1	TRBV5-1	many	CASSGGTANTEAFF	TGCGCCAGCAGCGGAGGGACAGCGAACACTGAAGCTTTCTTT
TRBJ2-6	TRBD2	TRBV4-2	few	CASSQETSGSAGANVLTF	TGTGCCAGCAGCCAAGAGACTAGCGGGAGCGCTGGGGCCAACGTCCTGACTTTC
TRBJ2-1	TRBD2	TRBV2	NA	CASSEPGLAGGKRNEQFF	TGTGCCAGCAGTGAGCCGGGACTAGCGGGAGGGAAACGGAATGAGCAGTTCTTC
TRBJ1-4	TRBD1	TRBV7-9	NA	CASSLNIGGGEKLFF	TGTGCCAGCAGCTTAAATATAGGGGGCGGGGAAAAACTGTTTTTT
TRBJ1-5	NA	TRBV19	NA	CASSIGGYNQPQHF	TGTGCCAGTAGTATCGGGGGTTACAATCAGCCCCAGCATTTT
TRBJ2-7	TRBD2	TRBV7-2	NA	CASSSGGLAGIYEQYF	TGTGCCAGCAGCTCAGGGGGACTAGCGGGAATATACGAGCAGTACTTC
TRBJ2-7	TRBD2	TRBV9	NA	CASSAGTSAEQYF	TGTGCCAGCAGCGCTGGGACTAGCGCCGAGCAGTACTTC
TRBJ2-2	TRBD1	TRBV11-2	many	CASSLGDRESGELFF	TGTGCCAGCAGCTTAGGGGACAGGGAATCCGGGGAGCTGTTTTTT
TRBJ2-1	NA	TRBV15	NA	CATSRDRSAGEQFF	TGTGCCACCAGCAGAGATAGATCGGCGGGGGAGCAGTTCTTC
TRBJ1-5	NA	TRBV28	few	CASSSYPPNRAHQPQHF	TGTGCCAGCAGTTCTTATCCGCCGAACAGGGCTCATCAGCCCCAGCATTTT
TRBJ2-2	NA	TRBV12-5	NA	CASGLGLHGVTGELFF	TGTGCTAGTGGTTTGGGACTCCACGGGGTCACCGGGGAGCTGTTTTTT
TRBJ2-7	TRBD2	TRBV28	NA	CASSSGGRYEQYF	TGTGCCAGCAGCTCGGGGGGGCGATACGAGCAGTACTTC
TRBJ1-5	NA	TRBV12-3/TRBV12-4	NA	CASTGPQHF	TGTGCCAGCACAGGACCCCAGCATTTT
TRBJ2-2	TRBD1	TRBV13	NA	CASSRLAERGQKTGELFF	TGTGCCAGCAGCCGGCTTGCTGAAAGGGGACAGAAGACCGGGGAGCTGTTTTTT